Described below is a single T cell receptor (beta chain) sequence and its context. The CDR3 runs to 13 residues. The germline V and J ends were trimmed by 6 bases and 2 bases, with 5 bases remaining between them. In germline, CDR1 is SNHLY, CDR2 FYNNEI. Sequencing was performed with immunoSEQ multiplex PCR; in TCRdb, only in-frame clones are kept and a portion is missing. The sample lists around 240,000 clones; just under 85% were seen once. The data are from a study of blood T cell repertoires in COVID-19. The receptor comes from a woman older than 75 with acute or convalescent COVID-19. What was sequenced was peripheral blood. The chain uses TRBV2 and TRBJ2-6; D unclear. CDR3: CASRFAGANVLTF. CDR3 DNA: TGTGCCAGCAGGTTCGCTGGGGCCAACGTCCTGACTTTC. Variable domain in full (rest from reference TRBV2 and TRBJ2-6): EPEVTQTPSHQVTQMGQEVILRCVPISNHLYFYWYRQILGQKVEFLVSFYNNEISEKSEIFDDQFSVERPDGSNFTLKIRSTKLEDSAMYFCASRFAGANVLTFGAGSRLTVL.